This record concerns one T cell receptor (beta chain) sequence. The antigen is not known. This specimen belongs to a study of fetal regulatory T cell absence and autoimmunity. Study at large: Exocrine pancreas autoimmunity occurred in IPEX patients lacking clinical diabetes. Study-level points and caveats: Oligoclonal TCR enrichment in pancreas over cord blood reached over 100-fold for some clones.

Unmatched junction bases numbered 7, after V lost 1 base and J lost 5 bases. Per the germline V gene, CDR1 is SGHTA and CDR2 is FQGNSA. The CDR3 loop spans 16 amino acids. Sequencing was at survey level. Measured with immunoSEQ multiplex PCR; TCRdb has only the in-frame clones, and not every one. There are about 95,000 clones in the sample; about three quarters occur only once, and roughly 2% lies in the top ten. The clonotype was recovered from a male donor with IPEX syndrome. This chain links TRBV7-2 with TRBJ2-2; 7 nucleotides align to TRBD2. The source material was pancreas tissue. The CDR3 sequence is CASSLVGGSGTGELFF. The CDR3 DNA sequence: TGTGCCAGCAGCTTAGTCGGCGGGAGTGGGACCGGGGAGCTGTTTTTT.